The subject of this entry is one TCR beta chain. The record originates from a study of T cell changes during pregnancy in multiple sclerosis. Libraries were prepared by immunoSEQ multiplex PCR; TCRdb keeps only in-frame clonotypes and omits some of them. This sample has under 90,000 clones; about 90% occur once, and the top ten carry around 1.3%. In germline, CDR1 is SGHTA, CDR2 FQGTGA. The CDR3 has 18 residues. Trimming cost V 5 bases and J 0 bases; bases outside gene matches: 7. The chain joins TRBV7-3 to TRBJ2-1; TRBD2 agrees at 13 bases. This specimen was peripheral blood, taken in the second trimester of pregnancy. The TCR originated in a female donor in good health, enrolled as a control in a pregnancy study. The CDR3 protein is CASSLLAGGPTSYNEQFF. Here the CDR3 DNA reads TGTGCCAGCAGCCTACTAGCGGGAGGGCCGACCTCCTACAATGAGCAGTTCTTC.